This entry lists 20 T cell receptor beta chains sequenced from one sample in a study of early T cells in non-severe SARS-CoV-2 infection. A single record per CDR3 protein comes from TCRdb applying MiXCR to the 5' RACE reads. This sample has 98,000 or so distinct CDR3 sequences; around an eighth occur once, and the top ten carry around 3%. The sequencing input was whole blood. The receptor set was obtained from an adult who was a healthcare worker with PCR-confirmed SARS-CoV-2 infection or an uninfected control (not recorded which).

There are a few counts of this clonotype. The genes are TRBV4-1 and TRBJ2-5; 11 bases are shared with TRBD2. The CDR3 spans 18 residues. Germline V gene sequence: CDR1 MGHRA, CDR2 YSYEKL. With V trimmed by 0 bases and J by 3 bases, 9 bases remained unmatched. DNA of the CDR3: TGCGCCAGCAGCCAAGAGCGGGATGGACTAGCGGGCGAAGAGACCCAGTACTTC. Its translation: CASSQERDGLAGEETQYF.

This clonotype was observed a few times. The CDR3 region has the DNA TGTGCCAGCAGCTTATTTACTAGCGGGAGCTCCTACAATGAGCAGTTCTTC. Its protein is CASSLFTSGSSYNEQFF. The genes are TRBV11-2 and TRBJ2-1, with 11 bases lining up with TRBD2. The length of the CDR3 is 17 residues. V shed 2 bases and J 0 bases; nucleotides not matched to a gene: 3. Germline CDR1 and CDR2: SGHAT and FQNNGV.

In its sample, this clonotype was seen a few times. CDR3 loop: CASSLVPPGRYQETQYF. In nucleotides, the CDR3 is TGTGCCAGCAGCCTCGTTCCGCCAGGACGGTACCAAGAGACCCAGTACTTC. The rearrangement uses TRBV6-5 and TRBJ2-5; no definite D call. V was shortened by 6 bases and J by 0 bases, with 20 bases between the two germline ends. The CDR3 has 17 amino acids. Germline V gives CDR1 MNHEY, CDR2 SVGAGI.

In its sample, this clonotype was seen many times. The V gene is TRBV29-1, the J gene TRBJ2-7, with D unresolved. This CDR3 is built from 14 residues. V gave up 0 bases and J gave up 6 bases, with 15 bases separating them. Germline values: CDR1 SQVTM, CDR2 ANQGSEA. The CDR3 loop is CSVEDRGPGGEQYF. The CDR3 nucleotides read TGCAGCGTTGAAGATCGAGGTCCAGGCGGCGAGCAGTACTTC.

The table lists this clonotype with a few counts. The chain links TRBV29-1 to TRBJ1-2; D unresolved. V dropped 0 bases and J dropped 8 bases, with 7 bases sitting between them. Per germline, CDR1 SQVTM and CDR2 ANQGSEA. The CDR3 length is 11 residues. DNA of the CDR3: TGCAGCGTTGAAGATTTCGGGGGCTACACCTTC. Its protein is CSVEDFGGYTF.

The J gene is TRBJ1-4, the V gene TRBV7-2, with 7 positions matching TRBD1. In germline, CDR1 is SGHTA, CDR2 FQGNSA. The CDR3 contains 14 residues. V trimming: 3 bases; J trimming: 5 bases; junction bases outside the gene matches: 3. CDR3 sequence reads: CASSFRGGNEKLFF. The CDR3 coding sequence is TGTGCCAGCAGCTTCCGAGGGGGCAATGAAAAACTGTTTTTT.

The chain is built from TRBV3-1 and TRBJ1-1; no clear D gene. Trimming pared 0 bases from V and 10 bases from J, leaving 12 bases between. CDR3 length: 13 amino acids. Germline CDR1 is LGHDT and CDR2 is YNNKEL (reference sequence). The CDR3 loop reads CASSQDRGVPAFF. CDR3 DNA sequence: TGTGCCAGCAGCCAAGATCGCGGGGTTCCAGCTTTCTTT.

This chain's CDR3 is CAITSTGGNTEAFF. The DNA for the CDR3 is TGTGCCATCACTAGTACAGGGGGGAACACTGAAGCTTTCTTT. The chain uses TRBV10-3 and TRBJ1-1, with 8 bases that match TRBD1. The germline V gene has CDR1 ENHRY and CDR2 SYGVKD. The CDR3 length is 14 residues. V shed 7 bases, J shed 1 base, and the junction held 5 bases outside the gene matches.

The gene calls are TRBV19 and TRBJ1-5; D uncertain. V lost 2 bases to trimming and J lost 0 bases, with 5 bases between them. The CDR3 length is 14 residues. Germline CDR1 and CDR2: LNHDA and SQIVND (reference sequence). The DNA of the CDR3 is TGTGCCAGTAGTATAAGTGCTAGCAATCAGCCCCAGCATTTT. Protein sequence: CASSISASNQPQHF. Full variable domain (outside the CDR3, taken from reference TRBV19 and TRBJ1-5): DGGITQSPKYLFRKEGQNVTLSCEQNLNHDAMYWYRQDPGQGLRLIYYSQIVNDFQKGDIAEGYSVSREKKESFPLTVTSAQKNPTAFYLCASSISASNQPQHFGDGTRLSIL.

CDR3 sequence (DNA): TGTGCCTGGAGTCAAGGGAATAATTCACCCCTCCACTTT. Its protein is CAWSQGNNSPLHF. This chain connects TRBV30 to TRBJ1-6; no clear D gene. The CDR3 consists of 13 residues. CDR1 is GTSNPN, CDR2 SVGIG, per germline (reference sequence). The V end was cut by 2 bases, the J end by 5 bases, with 7 bases between.

The chain carries TRBV28 and TRBJ1-5; 7 bases are a match to TRBD1. Losses at the gene ends were 10 bases for V and 4 bases for J; bases not matched to a gene: 13. CDR3 size: 15 residues. Germline-derived CDR1 and CDR2 are MDHEN and SYDVKM. The CDR3 DNA reads as TGTGCCATTCGGACAGGCACCCGGGGTAATCAGCCCCAGCATTTT. This encodes CAIRTGTRGNQPQHF.

This clonotype appeared a few times. This chain joins TRBV19 and TRBJ1-2; perhaps TRBD1 as D (6 bases). Between the trimmed V and J ends, which lost 5 bases and 4 bases, there was a span of 14 bases. Germline CDR1 is LNHDA and CDR2 is SQIVND (reference sequence). CDR3 length: 14 amino acids. The CDR3 spells CASSFLTGPYGYTF. The CDR3 coding sequence is TGTGCCAGTAGTTTCCTGACAGGACCCTATGGCTACACCTTC.

This clonotype showed up just a few times. CDR3 nucleotides: TGTGCCAGCAGCACCCTGGGGGTGGGTTCCTACAATGAGCAGTTCTTC. Translating it yields CASSTLGVGSYNEQFF. The rearrangement links TRBV3-1 to TRBJ2-1; tentatively, D is TRBD1 or TRBD2 (5 bases each). CDR1 and CDR2 from the germline V gene are LGHDT and YNNKEL (reference sequence). Trimming removed 5 bases at V and 1 base at J, with 15 bases between. The CDR3 spans 16 residues.

This clonotype has ten or more counts. This CDR3 reads CASSLAQSTVSQGYTF. DNA of the CDR3: TGTGCCAGCAGCTTAGCGCAATCGACAGTCTCTCAGGGCTACACCTTC. The chain recombines TRBV7-9 with TRBJ1-2; TRBD1 might be the D (5 bases). V gave up 0 bases and J gave up 8 bases, with 19 bases separating them. CDR1 and CDR2 from the germline V gene are SEHNR and FQNEAQ (reference sequence). This CDR3 region has 16 residues.

The sample holds many counts of this clonotype. The V call is TRBV28, the J call TRBJ2-7; TRBD1 agrees at 9 bases. CDR1 and CDR2 from the germline V gene are MDHEN and SYDVKM. This CDR3 is built from 16 residues. The V gene end was trimmed by 7 bases and the J gene end by 2 bases; junction bases not matched to a gene: 12. In nucleotides, the CDR3 is TGTGCCAGCACCGGCTTGAGGGGACAGGGAACCTACGAGCAGTACTTC. Protein sequence: CASTGLRGQGTYEQYF.

This clonotype was seen more than once but under ten times. This chain connects TRBV20-1 to TRBJ1-1; a weak D match, TRBD1 (5 bases). Trimming took off 8 bases at V and 3 bases at J, with 10 bases between the two ends. Germline CDR1 and CDR2: DFQATT and SNEGSKA (reference sequence). CDR3 length: 11 amino acids. The CDR3 DNA reads as TGCAGTCCTCGGGGCCACACTGAAGCTTTCTTT. This codes for CSPRGHTEAFF.

This clonotype was picked up a small number of times. The chain is built from TRBV6-5 and TRBJ2-5; a weak D match, TRBD2 (5 bases). CDR1 and CDR2 from the germline V gene are MNHEY and SVGAGI. V was trimmed by 2 bases and J by 2 bases, leaving 9 bases between them. This CDR3 spans 14 amino acids. The CDR3 protein is CASSYKAEQETQYF. The CDR3 DNA sequence: TGTGCCAGCAGTTACAAAGCGGAGCAAGAGACCCAGTACTTC.

This clonotype was observed a handful of times. V gene TRBV6-1 combines with J gene TRBJ1-3, with a weak D call TRBD1 (6 bases). CDR1 MNHNS and CDR2 SASEGT come from the germline V gene. The CDR3 consists of 17 residues. V shed 10 bases and J shed 2 bases, with 24 bases lying between them. CDR3 in amino acids: CATELWDIFFPGNTIYF. CDR3 DNA sequence: TGTGCCACAGAACTTTGGGACATCTTCTTTCCTGGAAACACCATATATTTT.

The V call is TRBV11-3, the J call TRBJ2-7; D unclear. The length of the CDR3 is 13 residues. From germline, CDR1 is SGHNT and CDR2 YENEEA. V lost 4 bases and J lost 6, with 13 bases in between. The CDR3 reads CASSWALASEQYF. CDR3 in DNA: TGTGCCAGCAGCTGGGCTTTAGCATCCGAGCAGTACTTC.

This clonotype was seen many times. The chain joins TRBV6-1 to TRBJ2-5; D gene unclear. CDR1 and CDR2 from the germline V gene are MNHNS and SASEGT. The CDR3 covers 13 residues. V was pared by 5 bases and J by 7 bases, with 14 bases between. The CDR3 region is CASSPTGPGTQYF. In DNA, the CDR3 is TGTGCCAGCAGTCCGACCGGTCCTGGGACCCAGTACTTC.